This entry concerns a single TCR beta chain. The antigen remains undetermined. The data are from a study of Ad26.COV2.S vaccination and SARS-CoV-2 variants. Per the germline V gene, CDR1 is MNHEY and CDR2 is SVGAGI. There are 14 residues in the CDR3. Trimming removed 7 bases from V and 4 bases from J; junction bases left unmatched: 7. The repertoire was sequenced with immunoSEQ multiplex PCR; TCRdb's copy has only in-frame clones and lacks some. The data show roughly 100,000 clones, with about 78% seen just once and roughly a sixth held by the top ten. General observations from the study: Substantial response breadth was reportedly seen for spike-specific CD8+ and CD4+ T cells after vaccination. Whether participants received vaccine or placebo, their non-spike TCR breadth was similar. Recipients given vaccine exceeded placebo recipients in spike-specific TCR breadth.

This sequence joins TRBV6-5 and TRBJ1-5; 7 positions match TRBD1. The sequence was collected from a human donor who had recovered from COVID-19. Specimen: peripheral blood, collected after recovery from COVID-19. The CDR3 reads CASNPTGSNQPQHF. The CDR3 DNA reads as TGTGCCAGCAACCCGACAGGGTCAAATCAGCCCCAGCATTTT.